These 22 T cell receptor beta chains originate from one sample sequenced in a study of shared clonotypes between healthy human individuals. Sequenced by immunoSEQ multiplex PCR; TCRdb stores in-frame clones only, minus some. The sample yields approximately 640,000 clones, roughly 78% seen once. The material sequenced was memory CD4+ T cells sorted from blood. This sample's subset: CD45RA-negative fraction. The receptor source for this set is a woman younger than 45 in good health.

This clone was counted a few times. The chain links TRBV5-1 to TRBJ2-2; D gene uncertain. The CDR3 is 15 amino acids. In germline, CDR1 is SGHRS, CDR2 YFSETQ. Trimming removed 0 bases at V and 4 bases at J, with 10 bases between. CDR3 sequence reads: CASSLEGRATGELFF. CDR3 DNA sequence: TGCGCCAGCAGCTTGGAAGGACGTGCCACCGGGGAGCTGTTTTTT.

The genes are TRBV29-1 and TRBJ2-1; unclear D gene. CDR1 and CDR2 (germline): SQVTM, ANQGSEA. The germline V and J ends were trimmed by 2 bases and 0 bases, with 14 bases remaining between them. The CDR3 has 16 residues. DNA of the CDR3: TGCAGCGTTGAACCTACGAAAAGTGTCTCCTACAATGAGCAGTTCTTC. Translating gives CSVEPTKSVSYNEQFF.

The gene calls are TRBV28 and TRBJ2-7; D is unresolved. Trimming removed 6 bases from V and 5 bases from J, with 17 bases in between. This CDR3 region has 14 residues. Germline values: CDR1 MDHEN, CDR2 SYDVKM. The CDR3 region is CASSTHRPPHEQYF. The CDR3, as DNA: TGTGCCAGCAGCACTCACCGACCTCCCCACGAGCAGTACTTC.

The chain combines TRBV27 with TRBJ1-1; D perhaps matches TRBD1 (6 bases). Trimming pared 0 bases from V and 4 bases from J, leaving 21 bases between. Looked up from germline, CDR1 is MNHEY and CDR2 is SMNVEV (reference sequence). The CDR3 is made up of 18 amino acids. CDR3 region: CASSLSDVSGAVSTEAFF. The CDR3 coding sequence is TGTGCCAGCAGTTTATCGGATGTCTCGGGGGCAGTTTCCACTGAAGCTTTCTTT.

CDR3 DNA: TGTGCCAGCAGTGCTTCGGGACACTTCTCTGGGGCCAACGTCCTGACTTTC. This translates into CASSASGHFSGANVLTF. This chain uses TRBV2 with TRBJ2-6; D possibly corresponds to TRBD1 (6 bases). The V end lost 4 bases, the J end lost 0 bases, and 13 bases lay between the germline ends. The CDR3 is 17 amino acids. Germline assignment: CDR1 SNHLY and CDR2 FYNNEI.

The chain carries TRBV4-1 and TRBJ1-1, with D hard to call. The V end lost 6 bases, the J end lost 1 base, and 6 bases lay between the germline ends. Germline values: CDR1 MGHRA, CDR2 YSYEKL. The CDR3 sequence is 12 residues long. The CDR3 DNA sequence: TGCGCCAGCAGTCACGGGAACACTGAAGCTTTCTTT. Its translation is CASSHGNTEAFF.

The gene calls are TRBV18 and TRBJ1-2; D remains ambiguous. Germline V gene data show CDR1 as KGHSH and CDR2 as LQKENI. The germline V and J ends were trimmed by 2 bases and 5 bases, with 12 bases remaining between them. The CDR3 is made up of 14 amino acids. CDR3 nucleotides: TGTGCCAGCTCACCAGGTGAGGGAGGATATGGCTACACCTTC. Translating gives CASSPGEGGYGYTF.

This chain uses TRBV7-2 with TRBJ2-2, with no clear D. V was cut by 3 bases and J by 4 bases, with 12 bases left in between. The V gene's germline CDR1 is SGHTA and CDR2 FQGNSA. The CDR3 covers 15 residues. The CDR3 sequence is CASSFWIGGTGELFF. The CDR3 region has the DNA TGTGCCAGCAGCTTCTGGATTGGCGGCACCGGGGAGCTGTTTTTT.

This clone showed up just a few times. The sample carries other DNA sequences with the same CDR3. The chain carries TRBV10-1 and TRBJ2-7, with TRBD2 matching over 9 bases. CDR1 and CDR2 (germline): WNHNN, SYGVQD (reference sequence). The CDR3 has 15 residues. With V trimmed by 3 bases and J by 0 bases, 3 bases remained unmatched. The CDR3 loop is CASSETSGLSYEQYF. CDR3 coding DNA: TGCGCCAGCAGTGAAACTAGCGGGCTCTCCTACGAGCAGTACTTC.

The CDR3 reads CASSSRGSGNTIYF. The CDR3 nucleotides are TGTGCCAGCAGCTCCAGGGGCTCTGGAAACACCATATATTTT. The chain joins TRBV13 to TRBJ1-3, with D maybe TRBD1 (6 bases). The CDR3 contains 14 residues. Germline CDR1 and CDR2: PRHDT and FYEKMQ (reference sequence). V lost 4 bases and J lost 0, with 7 bases in between.

The J gene is TRBJ2-1, the V gene TRBV11-2; TRBD2 matches at 11 bases. CDR1 is SGHAT, CDR2 FQNNGV, per germline. V was clipped by 5 bases and J by 2 bases; unmatched bases: 8. The CDR3 is 17 residues long. The CDR3 region is CASSPQLAGATYNEQFF. DNA for the CDR3: TGTGCCAGCAGCCCACAACTAGCGGGAGCCACCTACAATGAGCAGTTCTTC.

This chain joins TRBV27 and TRBJ2-7, with TRBD1 identical over 8 bases. CDR1 is MNHEY and CDR2 is SMNVEV in the germline V gene (reference sequence). The CDR3 runs 16 residues. V lost 3 bases and J lost 2; bases outside the gene matches: 9. The CDR3 DNA is TGTGCCAGCAGTTTTAGGGGAGCAGGGGGCCCCTACGAGCAGTACTTC. Amino acid sequence: CASSFRGAGGPYEQYF.

The chain is built from TRBV5-1 and TRBJ2-3, with 10 positions matching TRBD1. Germline assignment: CDR1 SGHRS and CDR2 YFSETQ. This CDR3 contains 17 residues. The V and J ends lost 4 bases and 3 bases, in that order; junction bases with no gene match: 11. CDR3 sequence: CASSMFPGQGSTDTQYF. The CDR3 DNA follows: TGCGCCAGCAGCATGTTTCCGGGACAGGGGTCAACAGATACGCAGTATTTT.

The genes are TRBV29-1 and TRBJ2-5, with D perhaps TRBD2 (6 bases). Germline values: CDR1 SQVTM, CDR2 ANQGSEA. The CDR3 contains 12 residues. V was pared by 5 bases and J by 4 bases, with 11 bases between. CDR3 region: CSVRSGVETQYF. CDR3 in DNA: TGCAGCGTTAGGTCGGGAGTAGAGACCCAGTACTTC.

This sequence joins TRBV28 and TRBJ2-5; D is unresolved. The CDR3 loop spans 13 amino acids. V lost 6 bases and J lost 7, with 15 bases in between. The germline V gene encodes CDR1 MDHEN and CDR2 SYDVKM. Here the CDR3 DNA reads TGTGCCAGCAGCTTACGCTCGCCGGGGACCCAGTACTTC. Its translation is CASSLRSPGTQYF. Using reference TRBV28 and TRBJ2-5 for the parts outside the CDR3, the full variable domain is DVKVTQSSRYLVKRTGEKVFLECVQDMDHENMFWYRQDPGLGLRLIYFSYDVKMKEKGDIPEGYSVSREKKERFSLILESASTNQTSMYLCASSLRSPGTQYFGPGTRLLVL.

This clone was seen a few times. The rearrangement links TRBV6-4 to TRBJ2-5; 7 nucleotides line up with TRBD2. Germline V lookup: CDR1 MRHNA, CDR2 SNTAGT. This CDR3 has 15 residues. With V trimmed by 10 bases and J by 4 bases, 15 bases remained unmatched. The CDR3 sequence is CAIDRTRRMTETQYF. The CDR3 coding sequence is TGTGCCATCGATCGGACTAGACGAATGACAGAGACCCAGTACTTC.

The rearrangement uses TRBV19 and TRBJ1-1; no clear D. The V and J ends lost 4 bases and 6 bases respectively, with 15 bases between them. Germline values: CDR1 LNHDA, CDR2 SQIVND (reference sequence). The length of the CDR3 is 14 residues. The CDR3 reads CASSTRTGGAEAFF. CDR3 in DNA: TGTGCCAGTAGTACCCGGACCGGCGGCGCTGAAGCTTTCTTT.

Concerning this clone itself: Other DNA sequences in the same sample also yield this CDR3. The rearrangement uses TRBV2 and TRBJ2-5; possible D gene TRBD1, 5 bases. V lost 6 bases and J 2 bases, leaving 7 bases between the germline ends. The CDR3 has 12 residues. Germline values: CDR1 SNHLY, CDR2 FYNNEI. CDR3 sequence: CASRTDQETQYF. The CDR3 bases are TGTGCCAGCAGGACAGATCAAGAGACCCAGTACTTC.

The gene calls are TRBV6-6 and TRBJ2-7, with D possibly being TRBD1 or TRBD2 (5 bases each). The V gene lost 11 bases and the J gene lost 6 bases, with 23 bases spanning the gap. CDR3 length: 14 amino acids. Germline CDR1 MNHNY, CDR2 SVGAGI (reference sequence). As DNA, the CDR3 is TGTGCCTCAAGCCCAGGGTCCCCTACTAGCGAGCAGTACTTC. As protein: CASSPGSPTSEQYF.

The chain links TRBV5-1 to TRBJ2-5, with D tentatively TRBD2 (5 bases). The ends were cut back, 5 bases at V and 5 bases at J, with 16 bases in the middle. The CDR3 consists of 14 residues. Germline assignment: CDR1 SGHRS and CDR2 YFSETQ. The CDR3 sequence: CASRLGGPEETQYF. DNA of the CDR3: TGCGCCAGCAGATTAGGAGGCCCGGAGGAGACCCAGTACTTC. The full variable domain, in which reference TRBV5-1 and TRBJ2-5 provide the parts outside the CDR3, is KAGVTQTPRYLIKTRGQQVTLSCSPISGHRSVSWYQQTPGQGLQFLFEYFSETQRNKGNFPGRFSGRQFSNSRSEMNVSTLELGDSALYLCASRLGGPEETQYFGPGTRLLVL.

This clone was seen a single time. The chain carries TRBV2 and TRBJ1-2; possibly TRBD1 for D (5 bases). Germline CDR1 is SNHLY and CDR2 is FYNNEI. This CDR3 region has 13 residues. Trimming shortened V by 7 bases and J by 4 bases, and 13 bases separated the two germline ends. The CDR3 reads CASTGDRSYGYTF. CDR3 coding DNA: TGTGCCAGCACCGGGGACCGAAGCTATGGCTACACCTTC. Using reference TRBV2 and TRBJ1-2 for the parts outside the CDR3, the full variable domain is EPEVTQTPSHQVTQMGQEVILRCVPISNHLYFYWYRQILGQKVEFLVSFYNNEISEKSEIFDDQFSVERPDGSNFTLKIRSTKLEDSAMYFCASTGDRSYGYTFGSGTRLTVV.

In its sample, this clone was seen a few times. Distinct nucleotide sequences in the sample also encode this CDR3. The J gene is TRBJ2-1, the V gene TRBV7-8; TRBD2 is a possible D gene (5 bases). V was shortened by 3 bases and J by 0 bases, with 6 bases between the two germline ends. Germline V CDR1 and CDR2: SGHVS, FQNEAQ. This CDR3 has 14 amino acids. CDR3 bases: TGTGCCAGCAGCTTGAGGGACTCCTACAATGAGCAGTTCTTC. Translation gives CASSLRDSYNEQFF.